This T cell receptor (beta chain) stems from a study of blood T cell repertoires in COVID-19. Study at large: Acute and convalescent COVID-19 samples came from the United States, Italy and Spain.

CDR1 is SNHLY, CDR2 FYNNEI, per germline. The CDR3 sequence is 17 residues long. The V gene lost 6 bases and the J gene lost 0 bases, with 20 bases spanning the gap. Per the study methods: Scientists estimated how many nucleated cells there were by amplifying reference gene primers. Assay: immunoSEQ multiplex PCR; the TCRdb copy retains only in-frame clones and omits some. D and trimming were read from the DNA, whereas the V and J calls and clone size are those reported in that table. The sample comprises 150,000 to 200,000 clones, more than 80% of which are singletons, and approximately 11% rests with the top ten. Patients in Seattle were enrolled during active infection, then followed longitudinally.

Material for sequencing was peripheral blood. The gene calls are TRBV2 and TRBJ2-5, with D maybe TRBD1 (8 bases). The receptor's source is a woman in her 40s with COVID-19, enrolled during active disease. CDR3 sequence: CASRGDRLRGYQETQYF. CDR3 DNA: TGTGCCAGCAGGGGGGACAGGCTGCGGGGGTACCAAGAGACCCAGTACTTC.